These 4 T cell receptor beta chains originate from one sample sequenced in a study of CD8+ T cells in alopecia areata. Extraction of RNA preceded its reverse transcription into cDNA, which served as the sequencing template. Here immunoSEQ multiplex PCR was the method, and the copy in TCRdb shows in-frame clones only, minus some. The sample yields some 110,000 clones, without any singletons. The sequenced sample consisted of lesional skin. The receptors were gathered from a C3H/HeJ mouse with alopecia areata. This strain has MHC haplotype H2-k.

This clone occurred many times. At residue 13, the DNA translation does not agree with TCRdb's protein; the protein displayed here is the one encoded by the DNA. The gene symbols are mouse symbols. The read stops 3 residues short of the end of the CDR3; the missing end is completed from the germline J gene. The chain joins TRBV13-3 to TRBJ1-3; TRBD1 matches 8 bases. The CDR3 is 16 amino acids. Per germline, CDR1 NNHDY and CDR2 SYVADS. Trimming at V came to 3 bases and at J to 0 bases, leaving 5 bases not matched to a gene. The chain's CDR3 is CASSGNRGVSGNTLYF. CDR3 bases read: TGTGCCAGCAGTGGGAACAGGGGGGTTTCTGGAAATACG.

This clone was counted a few times. Gene names are the mouse ones. The read terminates 4 residues ahead of where the CDR3 ends, so the germline J gene completes it. J is TRBJ2-7 and V is TRBV1; TRBD2 aligns across 12 bases. The CDR3 covers 16 residues. Germline CDR1 reads NSQYPW; CDR2 reads LRSPGD (reference sequence). The CDR3 here is CTCSADTGTGGYEQYF. The CDR3 DNA, read in part, is TGCACCTGCAGTGCAGATACCGGGACTGGGGGGTAT.

As regards this clone: Mouse gene names and germline throughout. The DNA ends 4 residues before the CDR3 does, and the rest of the CDR3 is filled in from the germline J gene. The V and J genes are TRBV13-2 and TRBJ2-1; 8 bases match TRBD2. CDR1 is NNHNN, CDR2 SYGAGS, per germline (reference sequence). V lost 2 bases to trimming and J lost 0 bases; unmatched junction nucleotides: 4. The CDR3 length is 16 residues. CDR3 bases read: TGTGCCAGCGGTGACTGGGGGGAAGGTAACTATGCT. Translated: CASGDWGEGNYA. The whole CDR3 protein is CASGDWGEGNYAEQFF.

With regard to this clone: Gene names refer to mouse genes. The read gets to within 4 residues of the CDR3 end, and the germline J gene fills in the rest. V usage is TRBV1 and J usage is TRBJ2-7; 9 nucleotides agree with TRBD2. Germline V gene sequence: CDR1 NSQYPW, CDR2 LRSPGD (reference sequence). The CDR3 loop spans 13 amino acids. Partial CDR3 DNA: TGCACCTGCAGTGAGAGACTGGGGGAT. Its protein is CTCSERLGD. The full CDR3 protein is CTCSERLGDEQYF.